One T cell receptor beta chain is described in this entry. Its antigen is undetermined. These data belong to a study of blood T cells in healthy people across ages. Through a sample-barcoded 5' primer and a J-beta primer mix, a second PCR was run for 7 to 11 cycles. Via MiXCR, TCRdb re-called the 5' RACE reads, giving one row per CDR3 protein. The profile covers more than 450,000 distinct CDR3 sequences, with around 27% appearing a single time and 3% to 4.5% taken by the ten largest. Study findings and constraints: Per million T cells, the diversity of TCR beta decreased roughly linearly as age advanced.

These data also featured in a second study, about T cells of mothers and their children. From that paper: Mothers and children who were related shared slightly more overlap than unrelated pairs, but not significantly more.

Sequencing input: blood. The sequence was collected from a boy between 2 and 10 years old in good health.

This CDR3 reads CASGLVHMEEPLHF. The CDR3 DNA is TGTGCTAGTGGTTTGGTACATATGGAGGAACCCCTCCACTTT. The chain couples TRBV12-5 to TRBJ1-6; D is uncertain. The CDR3 runs to 14 residues. Germline loops: CDR1 LGHNT, CDR2 FRNRAP. V lost 0 bases and J 12 bases, leaving 12 bases between the germline ends.